The T cell receptor (beta chain) under discussion was sequenced for a study of CD8+ T cells in alopecia areata. Study as a whole: Each of the treated patients was given oral tofacitinib, 5 to 10 mg twice daily, for moderate-to-severe alopecia areata. Overall study results and limits: Scalp samples also contribute reads from the resident alphabeta T cells found in normal skin.

Treatment indicated: oral pan-JAK inhibitor, 5-10 mg twice daily. With respect to this clone: Its antigen remains unidentified. The junction and the germline gene differ at one end; a read error may be behind it.

Extraction and reverse transcription of RNA yielded cDNA as the sequencing template. Using immunoSEQ multiplex PCR, the repertoire was profiled, and TCRdb retains in-frame clones only, with some absent. The repertoire holds hundreds of thousands of clones, more than 55% seen once, with 0.95% to 1.5% in the top ten. The germline gives CDR1 SGHNT, CDR2 YYREEE (reference sequence). The CDR3 length is 15 residues. The chain is built from TRBV5-4 and TRBJ2-3; TRBD2 matches at 7 bases. This specimen was CD4+ T cells sorted from blood, taken around week 44, from a patient treated with tofacitinib. This sequence originates from a human donor with alopecia areata. CDR3 DNA: TGTGCCAGCAGCTGGGGGAAGACTAGCACGGATACGCAGTATTTT. It specifies CASSWGKTSTDTQYF.